Below, 12 T cell receptor beta chains from the same sample are listed, as sequenced in a study of regulatory T cells in long-lasting Graves disease. Relying on iRepertoire HTBI primers and Arm-PCR of CDR3 regions, the team built TCR beta libraries. TCRdb re-called the multiplex PCR reads through MiXCR, storing one row per CDR3 protein. The sample has approximately 490,000 distinct CDR3 sequences, roughly 17% seen once. Time point defined: newly diagnosed GD, antithyroid drugs for less than 3 months. There was RNA extracted from PBMCs, and the TCR library was made from it. These records were also assigned to another study, of T cells in Graves' hyperthyroidism and ophthalmopathy.

The sample in question was peripheral blood mononuclear cells (PBMCs), obtained at new diagnosis, from a patient treated with antithyroid drugs. Receptors originate from a man between 35 and 55 years old with Graves disease.

The chain couples TRBV18 to TRBJ2-3; 7 positions agree with TRBD1. V shed 2 bases, J shed 2 bases, and the junction held 10 bases outside the gene matches. The CDR3 extends over 17 amino acids. Looked up from germline, CDR1 is KGHSH and CDR2 is LQKENI. The CDR3 bases are TGTGCCAGCTCACCAGACGACAGGGTCAGAGTCACAGATACGCAGTATTTT. Its protein product is CASSPDDRVRVTDTQYF.

This clonotype came up many times. V is TRBV27 and J is TRBJ2-4; 7 bases agree with TRBD2. J gave up 0 bases and V 2 bases, and 7 bases lay outside the gene matches. There are 17 residues in the CDR3. Germline assignment: CDR1 MNHEY and CDR2 SMNVEV (reference sequence). The CDR3 sequence is CASSLSASGIAKNIQYF. DNA of the CDR3: TGTGCCAGCAGTTTAAGCGCTAGCGGCATAGCCAAAAACATTCAGTACTTC.

This clonotype occurred many times. CDR3 nucleotides: TGTGCCAGCATTATGACTAGCGGGAGGGTGAGACCCTACGAGCAGTACTTC. It yields the protein CASIMTSGRVRPYEQYF. The chain combines TRBV2 with TRBJ2-7; TRBD2 matches 14 bases. The CDR3 loop spans 17 amino acids. The germline gives CDR1 SNHLY, CDR2 FYNNEI. J lost 2 bases, V lost 7 bases, and 10 bases had no gene match.

This clonotype was detected many times. The chain recombines TRBV24-1 with TRBJ2-1, with a tentative D call TRBD2 (5 bases). Germline CDR1 KGHDR, CDR2 SFDVKD. Deletions cut 0 bases from V and 12 bases from J, with 14 bases between. CDR3 length equals 14 residues. The CDR3: CATSDLQLRAGQFF. CDR3 nucleotide sequence: TGTGCCACCAGTGATTTGCAGTTGCGGGCGGGGCAGTTCTTC.

This clonotype was detected many times. The rearrangement links TRBV28 to TRBJ2-7, with TRBD2 matching over 12 bases. The trim removed 3 bases at V and 5 bases at J, leaving 8 bases unmatched. Per germline, CDR1 MDHEN and CDR2 SYDVKM. This CDR3 has 16 residues. CDR3 coding DNA: TGTGCCAGCAGTTTCCCCCGTACTAGCGGGAGGAACGAGCAGTACTTC. Amino acids: CASSFPRTSGRNEQYF.

In its sample, this clonotype was seen many times. V and J are TRBV20-1 and TRBJ2-5; 9 positions agree with TRBD1. The germline CDR1 and CDR2 sequences are DFQATT and SNEGSKA (reference sequence). The CDR3 length is 16 residues. The V segment lost 6 bases and the J segment 5 bases; nucleotides outside the gene matches: 16. This CDR3 is CSADGQGPVRGETQYF. CDR3 nucleotides: TGCAGTGCCGACGGACAGGGGCCGGTCCGCGGGGAGACCCAGTACTTC.

This clonotype was recorded at least ten times. V gene TRBV28 combines with J gene TRBJ2-7; D ambiguous. The CDR3 length is 12 residues. V was shortened by 8 bases and J by 6 bases, with 14 bases between the two germline ends. Germline-derived CDR1 and CDR2 are MDHEN and SYDVKM. In DNA, the CDR3 is TGTGCCAGCCTCCCTTTTATGGGCGAGCAGTACTTC. Its protein product is CASLPFMGEQYF.

In this sample, this clonotype turned up many times. The chain employs TRBV24-1 and TRBJ2-2; 13 bases are a match to TRBD2. Germline assignment: CDR1 KGHDR and CDR2 SFDVKD. J gave up 7 bases and V 4 bases, and 8 bases lay outside the gene matches. The CDR3 has 17 residues. CDR3 sequence (DNA): TGTGCCACCAGTGACGTAACTAGCGGGAGGGCCGGCGGGGAGCTGTTTTTT. It yields the protein CATSDVTSGRAGGELFF.

The chain uses TRBV30 and TRBJ2-7; 12 bases agree with TRBD2. J was trimmed by 0 bases and V by 2 bases; bases with no gene match: 11. Germline V lookup: CDR1 GTSNPN, CDR2 SVGIG (reference sequence). The CDR3 loop spans 18 amino acids. The CDR3 coding sequence is TGTGCCTGGAGTCCCCTGACTAGCGGGAGATCGAGCTCCTACGAGCAGTACTTC. Its translation is CAWSPLTSGRSSSYEQYF. The full variable domain, with the rest looked up from reference TRBV30 and TRBJ2-7, is SQTIHQWPATLVQPVGSPLSLECTVEGTSNPNLYWYRQAAGRGLQLLFYSVGIGQISSEVPQNLSASRPQDRQFILSSKKLLLSDSGFYLCAWSPLTSGRSSSYEQYFGPGTRLTVT.

Ten or more counts support this clonotype. This sequence joins TRBV20-1 and TRBJ2-7, with 14 bases aligning to TRBD2. CDR3 size: 14 residues. The germline V gene encodes CDR1 DFQATT and CDR2 SNEGSKA (reference sequence). V dropped 3 bases and J dropped 6; count of bases not matched to a gene: 4. The CDR3 DNA sequence: TGCAGTGCTAGTGGGACTAGCGGGAGAGGCGAGCAGTACTTC. The encoded protein is CSASGTSGRGEQYF.

This clonotype was counted ten times or more. The rearrangement links TRBV27 to TRBJ1-1; D call uncertain. Germline loops: CDR1 MNHEY, CDR2 SMNVEV (reference sequence). The CDR3 is 15 residues long. The V end was cut by 4 bases, the J end by 1 base, with 13 bases between. CDR3 sequence reads: CASSSDPFGNTEAFF. CDR3 in DNA: TGTGCCAGCAGTTCGGACCCTTTCGGGAACACTGAAGCTTTCTTT.

This clonotype appeared many times. This chain uses TRBV5-1 with TRBJ1-1; D is uncertain. The V and J ends lost 0 bases and 11 bases respectively, with 17 bases between them. The CDR3 is made up of 14 amino acids. The germline gives CDR1 SGHRS, CDR2 YFSETQ. The CDR3 DNA reads TGCGCCAGCAGCTTGGAGGTCAGCGAGGCGGCCGCTTTCTTT. Translated, it gives CASSLEVSEAAAFF.